This T cell receptor (beta chain) came from a study of graft-versus-host responses after intestinal transplantation. Study observations and caveats: Graft-versus-host to host-versus-graft clonal ratios in allografts were high in patients with graft-donor T cell macrochimerism.

V was clipped by 7 bases and J by 2 bases; unmatched bases: 4. The CDR3 is 13 residues long. The germline V gene encodes CDR1 MGHDK and CDR2 SYGVNS. Measured with immunoSEQ multiplex PCR; TCRdb has only the in-frame clones, and not every one. The sample gives about 10,000 clones, around 29% of which show up once; approximately 5% is in the top ten. The rearrangement joins TRBV25-1 to TRBJ2-7; 8 nucleotides line up with TRBD1. The sequencing here drew on alloreactive CD4+ T cells from a mixed lymphocyte reaction culture, taken before transplantation. The subset: CFSE-low proliferating T cells sorted from approximately 6-day pre-transplant mixed lymphocyte reaction (GvH or HvG direction). The clonotype comes from a human patient who was an organ donor for intestinal transplantation. CDR3 sequence: CASTRGPPYEQYF. Here the CDR3 DNA reads TGTGCCAGCACCAGGGGGCCGCCCTACGAGCAGTACTTC.